The table lists the clone carrying this T cell receptor beta chain with a count of one. This entry is derived from a study of control samples from healthy donors and cancer patients. Repertoires were generated with immunoSEQ multiplex PCR, while TCRdb's copy carries only in-frame clones and drops some. The sample comprises over 150,000 clones, roughly nine tenths of which are singletons, and roughly 1.3% rests with the top ten. J gave up 1 base and V 4 bases, and 5 bases lay outside the gene matches. Germline assignment: CDR1 MNHEY and CDR2 SMNVEV (reference sequence). The CDR3 extends over 15 amino acids.

Material for sequencing was blood. The J gene is TRBJ2-7, the V gene TRBV27, with TRBD1 identical over 9 bases. The clonotype was recovered from a man younger than 45 in good health. The chain's CDR3 is CASSSPGQGSYEQYF. The CDR3 bases are TGTGCCAGCAGTTCCCCGGGACAGGGATCCTACGAGCAGTACTTC.